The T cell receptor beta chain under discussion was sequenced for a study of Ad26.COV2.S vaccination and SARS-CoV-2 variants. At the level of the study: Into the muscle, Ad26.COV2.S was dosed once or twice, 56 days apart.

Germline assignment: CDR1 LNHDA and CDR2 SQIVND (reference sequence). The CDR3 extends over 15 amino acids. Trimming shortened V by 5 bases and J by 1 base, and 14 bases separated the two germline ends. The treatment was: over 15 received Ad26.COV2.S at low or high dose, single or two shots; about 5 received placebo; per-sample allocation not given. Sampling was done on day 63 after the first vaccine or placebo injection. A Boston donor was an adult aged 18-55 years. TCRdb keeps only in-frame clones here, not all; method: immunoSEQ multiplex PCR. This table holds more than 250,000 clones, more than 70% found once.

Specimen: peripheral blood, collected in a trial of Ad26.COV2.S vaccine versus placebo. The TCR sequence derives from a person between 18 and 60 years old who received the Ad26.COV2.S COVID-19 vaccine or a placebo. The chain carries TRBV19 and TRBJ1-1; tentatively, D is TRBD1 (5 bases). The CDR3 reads CASSSSGRTNTEAFF. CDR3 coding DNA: TGTGCCAGTAGTTCTTCGGGACGGACGAACACTGAAGCTTTCTTT.